Presented here are 14 T cell receptor beta chains from one specimen sequenced in a study of blood T cell repertoires in COVID-19. The protocol was immunoSEQ multiplex PCR, while the TCRdb copy is restricted to in-frame clones and leaves out a portion. This table holds over 250,000 clones, approximately 90% found once. The sequencing input was PBMCs or T cells enriched from blood (not recorded which). The receptor source for this set is a middle-aged man who had recovered from COVID-19.

This rearrangement joins TRBV11-2 to TRBJ1-6; no reliable D call. V was cut by 3 bases and J by 7 bases, with 4 bases left in between. Looked up from germline, CDR1 is SGHAT and CDR2 is FQNNGV. The CDR3 covers 12 residues. CDR3 residues: CASSFSNSPLHF. DNA of the CDR3: TGTGCCAGCAGCTTTTCGAATTCACCCCTCCACTTT.

This CDR3 is CASSQAYLSGVGETQYF. DNA of the CDR3: TGTGCCAGCAGCCAAGCTTATTTGAGCGGGGTCGGAGAGACCCAGTACTTC. The chain has TRBV3-1 (or the pseudogene TRBV3-2) and TRBJ2-5; 7 bases agree with TRBD2. This CDR3 comprises 17 residues. The V and J ends lost 1 base and 4 bases, in that order; junction bases with no gene match: 12. Germline V gene sequence: CDR1 LGHDT, CDR2 YNNKEL (reference sequence).

The rearrangement links TRBV9 to TRBJ1-3; D may be TRBD1 (5 bases). Germline values: CDR1 SGDLS, CDR2 YYNGEE. V was clipped by 3 bases and J by 4 bases, with 8 bases between them. The CDR3 is 13 amino acids. The CDR3 spells CASSGRQGNTIYF. The CDR3 DNA is TGTGCCAGCAGCGGGCGACAGGGAAACACCATATATTTT.

This chain joins TRBV7-9 and TRBJ1-2, with D unclear. This CDR3 region has 15 residues. Germline V lookup: CDR1 SEHNR, CDR2 FQNEAQ (reference sequence). Trimming stripped 0 bases from V and 8 bases from J, with 16 bases between. The CDR3 DNA follows: TGTGCCAGCAGCTTAGCGGGAGGGATCTCTGAAGGCTACACCTTC. The encoded protein is CASSLAGGISEGYTF.

J is TRBJ1-4 and V is TRBV18; the D gene is possibly TRBD1 (6 bases). V lost 2 bases and J lost 3, with 13 bases in between. Germline V gene data show CDR1 as KGHSH and CDR2 as LQKENI. The CDR3 runs 16 residues. As DNA, the CDR3 is TGTGCCAGCTCACCAAGGAGCGGGGGGCCTAATGAAAAACTGTTTTTT. Protein sequence: CASSPRSGGPNEKLFF.

The genes are TRBV29-1 and TRBJ1-2; maybe TRBD1 (6 bases). Germline V gives CDR1 SQVTM, CDR2 ANQGSEA. V was pared by 4 bases and J by 2 bases, with 14 bases between. This CDR3 is 14 amino acids long. CDR3 amino acids: CSVVRTGTNYGYTF. CDR3 nucleotides: TGCAGCGTTGTACGGACGGGGACAAACTATGGCTACACCTTC.

The chain employs TRBV4-1 and TRBJ1-5, with D possibly TRBD1 on 6 matching bases. V was clipped by 6 bases and J by 4 bases, with 16 bases between them. Germline CDR1 MGHRA, CDR2 YSYEKL. The CDR3 spans 15 residues. CDR3 bases: TGCGCCAGCAGTCCCCAGGGGAACCAGAATCAGCCCCAGCATTTT. Its translation is CASSPQGNQNQPQHF.

The gene calls are TRBV5-1 and TRBJ2-4; D possibly corresponds to TRBD2 (5 bases). The CDR3 runs 13 residues. V was trimmed by 0 bases and J by 7 bases, leaving 8 bases between them. Germline loops: CDR1 SGHRS, CDR2 YFSETQ. Here the CDR3 reads CASSLEGVNIQYF. CDR3 nucleotide sequence: TGCGCCAGCAGCTTGGAGGGAGTTAACATTCAGTACTTC.

The chain recombines TRBV13 with TRBJ2-2, with TRBD2 as a possible D gene (6 bases). The germline CDR1 and CDR2 sequences are PRHDT and FYEKMQ (reference sequence). The germline V and J ends were trimmed by 3 bases and 5 bases, with 10 bases remaining between them. This CDR3 is 14 amino acids long. In DNA form, the CDR3 reads TGTGCCAGCAGCTTGGGGGGTGTTACCGGGGAGCTGTTTTTT. Protein: CASSLGGVTGELFF. Combining the CDR3 with reference TRBV13 and TRBJ2-2 gives the whole variable domain AAGVIQSPRHLIKEKRETATLKCYPIPRHDTVYWYQQGPGQDPQFLISFYEKMQSDKGSIPDRFSAQQFSDYHSELNMSSLELGDSALYFCASSLGGVTGELFFGEGSRLTVL.

This sequence joins TRBV7-3 and TRBJ2-1; 10 bases agree with TRBD1. The V gene end was trimmed by 5 bases and the J gene end by 15 bases; junction bases not matched to a gene: 4. The CDR3 length is 11 residues. Germline CDR1 and CDR2: SGHTA and FQGTGA. CDR3 coding DNA: TGTGCCAGCAGCACGACAGGGGGCCTGTTCTTC. Translating gives CASSTTGGLFF.

The V and J genes are TRBV28 and TRBJ1-2, with 9 nucleotides matching TRBD1. The V and J ends lost 3 bases and 8 bases, in that order; junction bases with no gene match: 13. CDR1 and CDR2 from the germline V gene are MDHEN and SYDVKM. The CDR3 is 16 residues long. CDR3 DNA: TGTGCCAGCAGTTTGGGGACAGGGTTGCTTTTCGAGGGCTACACCTTC. Protein product: CASSLGTGLLFEGYTF.

This chain links TRBV19 with TRBJ1-1; weak D call: TRBD1 (6 bases). CDR1 is LNHDA and CDR2 is SQIVND in the germline V gene (reference sequence). Trimming removed 4 bases from V and 1 base from J, with 13 bases in between. This CDR3 region has 15 residues. The CDR3 sequence: CASSNRGDKNTEAFF. Written as DNA, the CDR3 is TGTGCCAGTAGTAACCGTGGGGACAAGAACACTGAAGCTTTCTTT.

The V and J genes are TRBV4-3 and TRBJ2-1; maybe TRBD2 (6 bases). CDR1 and CDR2 from the germline V gene are LGHNA and YSLEER. This CDR3 has 20 amino acids. V shed 3 bases and J shed 0 bases, with 24 bases lying between them. The CDR3, as DNA: TGCGCCAGCAGCCAGGATCCGGCTAGCGATTCAATGGGCTCCTACAATGAGCAGTTCTTC. As protein: CASSQDPASDSMGSYNEQFF.

Comment on this clone: The sample carries other DNA sequences with the same CDR3. CDR3 region: CASSVISENTEAFF. CDR3 bases: TGTGCCAGCAGCGTAATATCAGAAAACACTGAAGCTTTCTTT. V and J are TRBV9 and TRBJ1-1; D gene uncertain. CDR1 SGDLS and CDR2 YYNGEE come from the germline V gene. The CDR3 spans 14 residues. The ends were cut back, 1 base at V and 2 bases at J, with 9 bases in the middle.